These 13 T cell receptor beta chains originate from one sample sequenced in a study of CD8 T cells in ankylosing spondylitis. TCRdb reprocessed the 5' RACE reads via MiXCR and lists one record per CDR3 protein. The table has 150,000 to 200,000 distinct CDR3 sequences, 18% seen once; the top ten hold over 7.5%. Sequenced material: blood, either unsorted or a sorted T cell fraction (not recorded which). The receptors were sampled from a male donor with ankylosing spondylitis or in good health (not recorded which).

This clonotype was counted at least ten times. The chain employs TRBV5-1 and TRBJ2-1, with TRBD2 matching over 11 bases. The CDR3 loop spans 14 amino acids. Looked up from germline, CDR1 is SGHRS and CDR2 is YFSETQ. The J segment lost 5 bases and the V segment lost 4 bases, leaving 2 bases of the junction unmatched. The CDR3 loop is CASSPGLADNEQFF. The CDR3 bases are TGCGCCAGCAGCCCGGGACTAGCGGACAATGAGCAGTTCTTC.

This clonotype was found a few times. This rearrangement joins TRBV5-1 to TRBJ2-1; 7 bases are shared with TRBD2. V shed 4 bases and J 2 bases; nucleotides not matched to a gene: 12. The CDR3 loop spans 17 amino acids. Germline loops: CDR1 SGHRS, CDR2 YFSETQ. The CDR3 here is CASSTSVAGAPYNEQFF. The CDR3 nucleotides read TGCGCCAGCAGCACCTCGGTGGCGGGAGCCCCCTACAATGAGCAGTTCTTC. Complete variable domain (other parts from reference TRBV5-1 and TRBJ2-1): KAGVTQTPRYLIKTRGQQVTLSCSPISGHRSVSWYQQTPGQGLQFLFEYFSETQRNKGNFPGRFSGRQFSNSRSEMNVSTLELGDSALYLCASSTSVAGAPYNEQFFGPGTRLTVL.

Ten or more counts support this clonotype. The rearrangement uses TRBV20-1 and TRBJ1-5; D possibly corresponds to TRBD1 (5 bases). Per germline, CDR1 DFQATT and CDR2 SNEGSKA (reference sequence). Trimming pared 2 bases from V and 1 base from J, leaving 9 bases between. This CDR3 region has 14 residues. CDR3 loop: CSARQGGSNQPQHF. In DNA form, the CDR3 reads TGCAGTGCTAGACAGGGAGGGAGCAATCAGCCCCAGCATTTT.

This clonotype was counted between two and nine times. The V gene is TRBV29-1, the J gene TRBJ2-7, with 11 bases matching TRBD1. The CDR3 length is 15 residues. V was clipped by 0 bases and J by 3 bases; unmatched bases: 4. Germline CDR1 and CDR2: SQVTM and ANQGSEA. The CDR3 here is CSVEDPGTGGYEQYF. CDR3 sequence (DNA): TGCAGCGTTGAAGACCCCGGGACAGGGGGCTACGAGCAGTACTTC.

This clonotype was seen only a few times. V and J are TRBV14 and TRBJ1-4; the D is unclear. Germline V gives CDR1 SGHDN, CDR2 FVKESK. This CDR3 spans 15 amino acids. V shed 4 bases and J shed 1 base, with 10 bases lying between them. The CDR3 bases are TGTGCCAGCAGCCCTTCCGACGGAACTAATGAAAAACTGTTTTTT. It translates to CASSPSDGTNEKLFF.

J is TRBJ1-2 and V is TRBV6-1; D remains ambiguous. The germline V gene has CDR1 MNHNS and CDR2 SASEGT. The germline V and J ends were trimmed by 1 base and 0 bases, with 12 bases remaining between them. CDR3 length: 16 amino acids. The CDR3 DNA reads TGTGCCAGCAGTGAAGATCTCCTAGGGTCTAACTATGGCTACACCTTC. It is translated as CASSEDLLGSNYGYTF.

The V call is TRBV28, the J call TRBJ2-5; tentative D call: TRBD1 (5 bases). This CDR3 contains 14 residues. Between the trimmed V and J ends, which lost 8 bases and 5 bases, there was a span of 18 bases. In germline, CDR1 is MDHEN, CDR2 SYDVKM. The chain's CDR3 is CASVHSRAWETQYF. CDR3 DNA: TGTGCCAGCGTACACAGCAGGGCGTGGGAGACCCAGTACTTC.

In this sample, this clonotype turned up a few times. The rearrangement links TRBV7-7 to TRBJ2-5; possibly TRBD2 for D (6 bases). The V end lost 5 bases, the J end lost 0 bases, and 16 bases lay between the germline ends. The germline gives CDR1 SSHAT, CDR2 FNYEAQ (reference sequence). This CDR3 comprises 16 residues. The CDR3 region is CASSPIVGGYQETQYF. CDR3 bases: TGTGCCAGCAGCCCTATTGTCGGGGGATACCAAGAGACCCAGTACTTC.

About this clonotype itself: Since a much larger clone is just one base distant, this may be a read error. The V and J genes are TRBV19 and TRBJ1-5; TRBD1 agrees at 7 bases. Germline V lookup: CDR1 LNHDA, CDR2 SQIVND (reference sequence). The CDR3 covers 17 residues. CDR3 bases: TGTACCAGTAGTATGGGGACAGCGACATATAGCAATCAGCCCCAGCATTTT. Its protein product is CTSSMGTATYSNQPQHF.

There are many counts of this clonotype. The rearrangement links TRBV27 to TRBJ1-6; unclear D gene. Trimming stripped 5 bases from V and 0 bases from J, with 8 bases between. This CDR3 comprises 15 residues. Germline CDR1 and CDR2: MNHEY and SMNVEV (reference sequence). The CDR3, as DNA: TGTGCCAGCAGTCCCTGGAGCTCCTATAATTCACCCCTCCACTTT. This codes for CASSPWSSYNSPLHF.

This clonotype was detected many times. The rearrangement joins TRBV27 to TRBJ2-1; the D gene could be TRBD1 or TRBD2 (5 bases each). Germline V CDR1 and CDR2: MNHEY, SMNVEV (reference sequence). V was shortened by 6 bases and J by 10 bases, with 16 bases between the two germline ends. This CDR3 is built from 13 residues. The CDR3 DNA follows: TGTGCCAGCAGACCAGACGGGGCGCAGGAGCAGTTCTTC. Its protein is CASRPDGAQEQFF.

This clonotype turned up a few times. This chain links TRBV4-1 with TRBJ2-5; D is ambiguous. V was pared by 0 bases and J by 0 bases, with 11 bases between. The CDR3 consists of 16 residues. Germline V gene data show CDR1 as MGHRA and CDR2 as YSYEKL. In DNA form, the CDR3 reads TGCGCCAGCAGCCAAGAAGGCAAAAAGTACCAAGAGACCCAGTACTTC. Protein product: CASSQEGKKYQETQYF.

The CDR3 sequence: CASSPAKRYGYTF. CDR3 bases: TGTGCCAGCAGCCCAGCGAAGAGGTATGGCTACACCTTC. J is TRBJ1-2 and V is TRBV7-2; D gene ambiguous. The CDR3 is 13 amino acids. Germline CDR1 SGHTA, CDR2 FQGNSA. Trimming took 5 bases from V and 5 from J, leaving 12 bases between them. The variable domain in full, completed from reference TRBV7-2 and TRBJ1-2, reads GAGVSQSPSNKVTEKGKDVELRCDPISGHTALYWYRQSLGQGLEFLIYFQGNSAPDKSGLPSDRFSAERTGGSVSTLTIQRTQQEDSAVYLCASSPAKRYGYTFGSGTRLTVV.